A single sample is the source of the 7 T cell receptor beta chains below, sequenced in a study of T-cell memory formation after mild COVID-19 (dated by TCRdb to the early 2020s). The library was produced with 5' RACE. Sequencing used an Illumina NovaSeq 6000. TCRdb handled the public reads itself, with Q25 trimming in fastp and clone calling in MiXCR, and kept productive beta chains. All rows with the same CDR3 protein become a single entry with the most common DNA and genes. For this sample the table gives around 320,000 distinct CDR3 sequences, of which roughly an eighth were detected only once. Around 20% of the sample belongs to the ten largest clones. Sequencing was carried out using PBMCs or a T cell subset sorted from them (not recorded which). The receptors here all came from a man aged 18 to 30 who had mild COVID-19 (a few samples of this study predate the infection). The sample titles of this study are shuffled in the database, so cell type and time point are left out; the donor was told from shared clones.

This clonotype was seen only a few times. The chain is built from TRBV5-1 and TRBJ2-1; D is unresolved. This CDR3 region has 12 residues. In germline, CDR1 is SGHRS, CDR2 YFSETQ. V was shortened by 2 bases and J by 8 bases, with 8 bases between the two germline ends. CDR3 in amino acids: CASSLRSDEQFF. CDR3 nucleotide sequence: TGCGCCAGCAGCTTACGGTCAGATGAGCAGTTCTTC.

The chain carries TRBV7-9 and TRBJ1-4, with D uncertain. This CDR3 is built from 16 residues. Germline assignment: CDR1 SEHNR and CDR2 FQNEAQ (reference sequence). With 1 base removed from V and 5 bases from J, the gap between germline ends came to 14 bases. CDR3 nucleotides: TGTGCCAGCAGCTTAGGACCCCAGATGGGGAATGAAAAACTGTTTTTT. Its translation is CASSLGPQMGNEKLFF. Variable domain in full (rest from reference TRBV7-9 and TRBJ1-4): DTGVSQNPRHKITKRGQNVTFRCDPISEHNRLYWYRQTLGQGPEFLTYFQNEAQLEKSRLLSDRFSAERPKGSFSTLEIQRTEQGDSAMYLCASSLGPQMGNEKLFFGSGTQLSVL.

J is TRBJ1-3 and V is TRBV7-9; D is possibly TRBD1 (6 bases). Looked up from germline, CDR1 is SEHNR and CDR2 is FQNEAQ (reference sequence). This CDR3 contains 16 residues. Trimming removed 3 bases at V and 0 bases at J, with 12 bases between. The CDR3: CASSFTGISSGNTIYF. The CDR3 DNA sequence: TGTGCCAGCAGCTTTACAGGGATCAGCTCTGGAAACACCATATATTTT.

Ten or more counts support this clonotype. This chain links TRBV19 with TRBJ2-2; the D gene is possibly TRBD1 (5 bases). The V end lost 2 bases, the J end lost 0 bases, and 13 bases lay between the germline ends. CDR3 length equals 17 residues. CDR1 is LNHDA, CDR2 SQIVND, per germline (reference sequence). The CDR3 bases are TGTGCCAGTAGTATACCGACAGCTGACCCGAACACCGGGGAGCTGTTTTTT. It translates to CASSIPTADPNTGELFF.

CDR3 nucleotides: TGTGCCAGCAGTCCATACCCCGACAGGGGGACGAGACTCTTCAGCTCCTACGAGCAGTACGTC. Translation: CASSPYPDRGTRLFSSYEQYV. The chain is built from TRBV28 and TRBJ2-7, with TRBD1 identical over 9 bases. Germline CDR1 reads MDHEN; CDR2 reads SYDVKM. CDR3 size: 21 residues. After removal of 5 bases from V and 0 bases from J, the junction contained 23 bases not matched to a gene.

The chain combines TRBV27 with TRBJ2-5; D is unclear. The germline V gene encodes CDR1 MNHEY and CDR2 SMNVEV (reference sequence). The CDR3 consists of 13 residues. Trimming removed 7 bases at V and 4 bases at J, with 13 bases between. The chain's CDR3 is CASTIRVGETQYF. CDR3 DNA: TGTGCCAGCACAATCCGGGTCGGAGAGACCCAGTACTTC.

This clonotype was seen ten or more times. This chain links TRBV20-1 with TRBJ2-3; D possibly matches TRBD1 or TRBD2 (5 bases each). CDR3 size: 12 residues. The germline V gene encodes CDR1 DFQATT and CDR2 SNEGSKA (reference sequence). With 6 bases removed from V and 6 bases from J, the gap between germline ends came to 13 bases. The CDR3 DNA reads TGCAGTGCGGATCGGGGCCTCGATACGCAGTATTTT. The encoded protein is CSADRGLDTQYF.